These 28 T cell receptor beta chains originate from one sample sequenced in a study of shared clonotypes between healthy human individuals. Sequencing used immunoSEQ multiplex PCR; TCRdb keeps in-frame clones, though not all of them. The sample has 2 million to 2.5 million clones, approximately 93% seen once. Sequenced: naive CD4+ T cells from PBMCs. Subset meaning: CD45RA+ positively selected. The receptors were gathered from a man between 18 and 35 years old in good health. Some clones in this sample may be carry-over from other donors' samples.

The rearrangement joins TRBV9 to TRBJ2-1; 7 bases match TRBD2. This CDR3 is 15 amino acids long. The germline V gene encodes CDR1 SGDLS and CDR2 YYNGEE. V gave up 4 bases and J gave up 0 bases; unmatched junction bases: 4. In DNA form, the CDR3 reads TGTGCCAGCAGCCCAAGCGGGAACTCCTACAATGAGCAGTTCTTC. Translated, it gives CASSPSGNSYNEQFF.

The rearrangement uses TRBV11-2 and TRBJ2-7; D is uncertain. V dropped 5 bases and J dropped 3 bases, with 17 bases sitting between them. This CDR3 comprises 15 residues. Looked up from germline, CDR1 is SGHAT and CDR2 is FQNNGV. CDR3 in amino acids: CASSTQWGFVYEQYF. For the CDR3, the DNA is TGTGCCAGCAGCACACAATGGGGTTTCGTCTACGAGCAGTACTTC.

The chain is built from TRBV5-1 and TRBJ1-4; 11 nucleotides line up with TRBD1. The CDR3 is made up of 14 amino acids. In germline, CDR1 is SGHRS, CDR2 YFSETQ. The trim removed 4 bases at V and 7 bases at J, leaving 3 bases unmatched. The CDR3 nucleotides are TGCGCCAGCAGCACGGGACAGGGGGTTGAAAAACTGTTTTTT. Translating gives CASSTGQGVEKLFF.

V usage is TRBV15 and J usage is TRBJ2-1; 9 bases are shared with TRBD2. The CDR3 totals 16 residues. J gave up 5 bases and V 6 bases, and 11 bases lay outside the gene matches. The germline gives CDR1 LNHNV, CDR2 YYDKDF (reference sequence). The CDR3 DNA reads TGTGCCACCAGGGAGACTAGCGGCCAACCGAACAATGAGCAGTTCTTC. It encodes CATRETSGQPNNEQFF.

The DNA for the CDR3 is TGTGCCAGCAGCGTCGGCCGCGGGGAGCTGTTTTTT. This sequence encodes CASSVGRGELFF. The V gene is TRBV7-2, the J gene TRBJ2-2; D not resolved. With 5 bases removed from V and 7 bases from J, the gap between germline ends came to 8 bases. The CDR3 runs to 12 residues. In germline, CDR1 is SGHTA, CDR2 FQGNSA.

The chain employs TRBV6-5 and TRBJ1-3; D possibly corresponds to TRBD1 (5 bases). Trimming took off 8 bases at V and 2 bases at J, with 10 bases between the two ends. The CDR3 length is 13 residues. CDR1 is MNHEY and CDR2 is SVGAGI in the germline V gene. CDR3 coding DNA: TGTGCCAGCGGGGGTGGGGCTGGAAACACCATATATTTT. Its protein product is CASGGGAGNTIYF.

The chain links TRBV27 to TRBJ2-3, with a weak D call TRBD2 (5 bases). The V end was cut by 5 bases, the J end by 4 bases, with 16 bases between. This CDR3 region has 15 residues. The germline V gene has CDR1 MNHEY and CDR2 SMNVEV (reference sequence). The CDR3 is CASSPDYASPDTQYF. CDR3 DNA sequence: TGTGCCAGCAGTCCAGACTACGCCAGCCCAGATACGCAGTATTTT.

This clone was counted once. CDR3 loop: CSASVLPSDRGRYEQYF. The CDR3 nucleotides read TGCAGCGCCTCTGTGCTCCCTTCGGACAGGGGGCGATACGAGCAGTACTTC. The chain carries TRBV29-1 and TRBJ2-7; 11 positions agree with TRBD1. This CDR3 is 17 amino acids long. J was trimmed by 4 bases and V by 7 bases; bases with no gene match: 18. From germline, CDR1 is SQVTM and CDR2 ANQGSEA.

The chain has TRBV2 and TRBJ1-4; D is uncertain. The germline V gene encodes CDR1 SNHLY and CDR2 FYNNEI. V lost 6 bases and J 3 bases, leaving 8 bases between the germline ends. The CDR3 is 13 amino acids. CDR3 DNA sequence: TGTGCCAGCAGGAATGGTCCTAATGAAAAACTGTTTTTT. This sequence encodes CASRNGPNEKLFF.

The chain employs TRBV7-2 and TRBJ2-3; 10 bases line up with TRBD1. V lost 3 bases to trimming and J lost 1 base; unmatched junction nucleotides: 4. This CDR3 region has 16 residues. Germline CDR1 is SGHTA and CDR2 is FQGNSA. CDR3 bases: TGTGCCAGCAGCTTGGACGGGACAGGGGGCACAGATACGCAGTATTTT. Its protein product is CASSLDGTGGTDTQYF.

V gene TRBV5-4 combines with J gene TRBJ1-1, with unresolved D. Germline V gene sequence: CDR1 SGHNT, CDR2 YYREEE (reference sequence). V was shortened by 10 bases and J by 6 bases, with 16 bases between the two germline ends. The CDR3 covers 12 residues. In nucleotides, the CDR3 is TGTGCCGGCGCTTATGATTGGGCTGAAGCTTTCTTT. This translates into CAGAYDWAEAFF. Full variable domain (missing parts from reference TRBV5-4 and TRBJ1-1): ETGVTQSPTHLIKTRGQQVTLRCSSQSGHNTVSWYQQALGQGPQFIFQYYREEENGRGNFPPRFSGLQFPNYSSELNVNALELDDSALYLCAGAYDWAEAFFGQGTRLTVV.

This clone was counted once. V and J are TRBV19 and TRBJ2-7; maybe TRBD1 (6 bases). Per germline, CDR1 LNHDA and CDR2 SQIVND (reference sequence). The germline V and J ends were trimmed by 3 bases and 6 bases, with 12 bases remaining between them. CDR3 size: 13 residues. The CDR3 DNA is TGTGCCAGTAGTATCCAGGACAGCACCGAGCAGTACTTC. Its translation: CASSIQDSTEQYF.

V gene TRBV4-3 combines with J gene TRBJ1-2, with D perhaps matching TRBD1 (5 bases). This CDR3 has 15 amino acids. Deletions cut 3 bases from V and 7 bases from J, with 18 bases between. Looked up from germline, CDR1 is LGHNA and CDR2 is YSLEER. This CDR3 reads CASSQRDGGNFGYTF. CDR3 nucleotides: TGCGCCAGCAGCCAGAGGGACGGGGGAAATTTTGGCTACACCTTC.

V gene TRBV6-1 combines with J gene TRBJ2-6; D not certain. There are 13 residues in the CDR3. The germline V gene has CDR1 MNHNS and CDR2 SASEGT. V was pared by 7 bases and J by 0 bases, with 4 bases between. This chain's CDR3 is CASTDSGANVLTF. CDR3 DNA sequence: TGTGCCAGCACGGACTCTGGGGCCAACGTCCTGACTTTC.

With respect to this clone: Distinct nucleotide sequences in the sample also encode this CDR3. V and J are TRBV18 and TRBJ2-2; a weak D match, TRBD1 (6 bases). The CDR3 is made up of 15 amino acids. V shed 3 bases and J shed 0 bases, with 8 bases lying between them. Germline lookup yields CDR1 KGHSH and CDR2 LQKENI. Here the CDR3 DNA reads TGTGCCAGCTCACCTGGGACACCGAACACCGGGGAGCTGTTTTTT. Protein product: CASSPGTPNTGELFF. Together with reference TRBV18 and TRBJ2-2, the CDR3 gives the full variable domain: NAGVMQNPRHLVRRRGQEARLRCSPMKGHSHVYWYRQLPEEGLKFMVYLQKENIIDESGMPKERFSAEFPKEGPSILRIQQVVRGDSAAYFCASSPGTPNTGELFFGEGSRLTVL.

CDR3 sequence reads: CASSLVFMAGQGAEEQYF. As DNA, the CDR3 is TGCGCCAGCAGCTTGGTGTTCATGGCGGGACAGGGGGCCGAAGAGCAGTACTTC. V and J are TRBV5-1 and TRBJ2-7, with 12 bases identical to TRBD1. CDR1 is SGHRS and CDR2 is YFSETQ in the germline V gene. V lost 0 bases to trimming and J lost 7 bases; unmatched junction nucleotides: 14. The CDR3 extends over 18 amino acids.

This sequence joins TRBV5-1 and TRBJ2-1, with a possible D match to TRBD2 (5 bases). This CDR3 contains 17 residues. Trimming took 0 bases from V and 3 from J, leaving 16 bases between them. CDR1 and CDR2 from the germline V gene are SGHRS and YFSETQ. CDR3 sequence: CASSLAGGSPLYNEQFF. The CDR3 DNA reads TGCGCCAGCAGCTTGGCCGGTGGGAGTCCCCTCTACAATGAGCAGTTCTTC.

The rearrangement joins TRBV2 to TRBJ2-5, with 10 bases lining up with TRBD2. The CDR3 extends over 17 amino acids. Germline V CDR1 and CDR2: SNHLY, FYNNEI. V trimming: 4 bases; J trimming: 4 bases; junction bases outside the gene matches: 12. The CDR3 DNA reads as TGTGCCAGCAGTGGGGGGAGCGGGAGGGCCCGGGGAGAGACCCAGTACTTC. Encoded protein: CASSGGSGRARGETQYF.

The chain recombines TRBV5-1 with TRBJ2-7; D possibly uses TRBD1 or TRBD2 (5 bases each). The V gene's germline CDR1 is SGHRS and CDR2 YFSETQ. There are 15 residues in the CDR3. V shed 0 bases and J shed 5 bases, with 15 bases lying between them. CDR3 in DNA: TGCGCCAGCAGCTTGGCCCCACAGGAGGTCCACGAGCAGTACTTC. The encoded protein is CASSLAPQEVHEQYF.

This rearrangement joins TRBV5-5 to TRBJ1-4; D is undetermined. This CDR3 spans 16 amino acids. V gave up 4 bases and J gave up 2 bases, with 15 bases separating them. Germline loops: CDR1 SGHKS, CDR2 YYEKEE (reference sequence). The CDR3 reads CASSGRTSYTNEKLFF. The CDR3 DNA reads TGTGCCAGCAGCGGGAGGACGAGTTATACTAATGAAAAACTGTTTTTT.

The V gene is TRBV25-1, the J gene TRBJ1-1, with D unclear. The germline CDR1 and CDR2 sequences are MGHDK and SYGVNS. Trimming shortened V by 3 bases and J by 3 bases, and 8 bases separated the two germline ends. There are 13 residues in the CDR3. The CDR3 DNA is TGTGCCAGCAGTGAGCGATGGGACACTGAAGCTTTCTTT. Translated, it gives CASSERWDTEAFF.

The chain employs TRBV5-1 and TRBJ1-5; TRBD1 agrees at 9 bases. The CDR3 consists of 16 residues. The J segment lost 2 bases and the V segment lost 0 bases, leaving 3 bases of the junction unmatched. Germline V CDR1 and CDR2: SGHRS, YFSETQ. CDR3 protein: CASSLGDRDGNQPQHF. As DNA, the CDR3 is TGCGCCAGCAGCTTGGGGGACAGGGACGGCAATCAGCCCCAGCATTTT.

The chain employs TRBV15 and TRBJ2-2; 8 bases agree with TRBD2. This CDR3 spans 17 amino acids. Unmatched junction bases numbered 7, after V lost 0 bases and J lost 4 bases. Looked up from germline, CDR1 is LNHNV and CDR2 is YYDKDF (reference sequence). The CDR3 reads CATSRDRGSGSTGELFF. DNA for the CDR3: TGTGCCACCAGCAGAGATAGGGGCAGCGGGAGCACCGGGGAGCTGTTTTTT.

CDR3 region: CASSVGGRSNYGYTF. DNA for the CDR3: TGTGCCAGCAGCGTAGGAGGACGGTCTAACTATGGCTACACCTTC. The gene calls are TRBV9 and TRBJ1-2; no firm D call. Trimming removed 0 bases at V and 0 bases at J, with 9 bases between. The CDR3 spans 15 residues. The germline gives CDR1 SGDLS, CDR2 YYNGEE.

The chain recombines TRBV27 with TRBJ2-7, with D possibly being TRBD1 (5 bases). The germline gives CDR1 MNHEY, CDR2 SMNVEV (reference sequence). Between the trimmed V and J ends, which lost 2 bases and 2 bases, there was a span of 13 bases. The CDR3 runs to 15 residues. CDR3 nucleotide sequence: TGTGCCAGCAGTTTAAATCGCGGACACCCCTACGAGCAGTACTTC. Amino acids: CASSLNRGHPYEQYF.

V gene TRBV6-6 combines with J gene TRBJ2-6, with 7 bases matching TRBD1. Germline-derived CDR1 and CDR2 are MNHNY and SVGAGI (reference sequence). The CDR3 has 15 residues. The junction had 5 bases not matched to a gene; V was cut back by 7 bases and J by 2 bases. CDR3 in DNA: TGTGCCAGCAATAAGCAGGGGGCTGGGGCCAACGTCCTGACTTTC. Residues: CASNKQGAGANVLTF.

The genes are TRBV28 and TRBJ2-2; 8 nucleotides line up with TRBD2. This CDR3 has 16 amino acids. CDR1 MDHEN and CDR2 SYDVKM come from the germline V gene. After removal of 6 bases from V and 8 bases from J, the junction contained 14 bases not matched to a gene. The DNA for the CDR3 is TGTGCCAGCAGCCTACTATCGGCGGGAGGCCTTGGGGAGCTGTTTTTT. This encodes CASSLLSAGGLGELFF.

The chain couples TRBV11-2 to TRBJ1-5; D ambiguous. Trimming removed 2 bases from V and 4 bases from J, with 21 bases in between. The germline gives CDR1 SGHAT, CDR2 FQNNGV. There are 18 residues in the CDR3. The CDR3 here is CASSLIGRFEGKNQPQHF. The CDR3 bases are TGTGCCAGCAGCTTAATAGGGCGATTCGAGGGAAAAAATCAGCCCCAGCATTTT.